Presented here are 3 T cell receptor beta chains from one specimen sequenced in a study of blood T cell repertoires in COVID-19. Produced via immunoSEQ multiplex PCR; TCRdb's table is partial and in-frame only. The top ten hold around 7% of the sample, which has about 200,000 clones, 89% seen once. The specimen sequenced was peripheral blood. These receptors were taken from a man aged 35-49 years with acute or convalescent COVID-19.

This chain connects TRBV7-8 to TRBJ1-1; D not certain. Germline V gene sequence: CDR1 SGHVS, CDR2 FQNEAQ. The CDR3 sequence is 13 residues long. Trimming cost V 7 bases and J 1 base, with 10 bases left between them. The CDR3 loop reads CASIQNRNTEAFF. The CDR3 DNA is TGTGCCAGCATCCAAAATAGGAACACTGAAGCTTTCTTT.

The rearrangement links TRBV5-6 to TRBJ2-7; 9 bases fit TRBD1. J lost 2 bases, V lost 0 bases, and 6 bases had no gene match. The CDR3 is 16 residues long. Germline CDR1 is SGHDT and CDR2 is YYEEEE. In DNA form, the CDR3 reads TGTGCCAGCAGCTTGGCTTCTGGGACAGGGCCCTACGAGCAGTACTTC. Its protein is CASSLASGTGPYEQYF.

V and J are TRBV4-2 and TRBJ2-3; no reliable D call. The CDR3 runs 13 residues. The germline CDR1 and CDR2 sequences are LGHNA and YNFKEQ. V lost 4 bases, J lost 1 base, and 6 bases lay in between. For the CDR3, the DNA is TGTGCCAGCAGCCGGCTCGGCACAGATACGCAGTATTTT. The encoded protein is CASSRLGTDTQYF.